This T cell receptor beta chain was captured in a study of identical twins (dated by TCRdb to between 2015 and 2016). Regarding the research as a whole: TCR alpha and beta repertoires from monozygotic twins, unrelated adults of various ages and cord blood were deep-sequenced to test whether fetal clonotypes persist. To rule out contamination, the twin experiments were replicated at different times with different library preparation protocols.

A word on this clonotype: Its antigen remains undetermined. No base qualities exist here, and no much larger clone lies one base off it.

Every donor was a healthy Caucasian. Miltenyi CD45RO+ enrichment and human naive T-cell isolation kits were used to isolate memory (CD45RO+) and naive T cells from PBMC. Relative to germline, V is 4 bases shorter and J is 1 base shorter, with 12 bases between their ends. The CDR3 runs 15 amino acids, cysteine and phenylalanine included. The CDR3 DNA has 45 bases and is translated from base 1. Via the germline V gene, CDR1 is SGHDN and CDR2 FVKESK. Library preparation used 5' RACE. This sample was sequenced with an Illumina HiSeq 2000. Template switching added a universal primer binding site, and the final cDNA carried a unique molecular identifier that allowed TCR cDNA molecules to be counted accurately. Specific primers in the conserved constant-segment region were used to synthesize first-strand cDNA for TCR alpha and beta chains. To control for contamination, each cDNA library was double barcoded with a SMART-Mk sample barcode plus Illumina barcodes. TruSeq adapter sequences, together with Illumina sample barcodes, were added in two successive PCR steps. Sequencing of the TCR alpha and beta cDNA libraries was done on the Illumina HiSeq platform using custom primers. Concerning the study's data processing: MiGEC was used to process raw reads and extract unique molecular identifiers, and MiXCR was used to find CDR3 positions. For each individual, recombination models were inferred using an EM algorithm with the repgenHMM and IGoR tools. The analysis of shared clonotypes was done with the tcR package in R, with sharing normalized by the product of cloneset sizes. To study raw recombination free of thymic and clonal selection effects, out-of-frame nonproductive sequences were analyzed. The raw public data were reprocessed by TCRdb itself: fastp quality trimming at Q25, MiXCR clonotype calling, in-frame beta chains only. Identical CDR3 proteins give one entry, which carries the most common genes and DNA. The V and J calls here are based on TCRdb, not the publication. Recorded for this sample are around 100,000 distinct CDR3 sequences; under 6.5% of them occurred a single time. Jointly, the top ten make up roughly 12% of the sample.

Beyond this particular receptor, the publication reports: Fewer insertions were carried by abundant cord blood beta clonotypes; a weaker similar trend was observed in young adult naive repertoires, while no such trend was observed in memory repertoires. Recombination models systematically underestimated out-of-frame TCR alpha sharing in monozygotic twins but agreed with sharing between unrelated individuals. In beta out-of-frame sequences, excess twin sharing was weaker, because having fewer shared sequences lowered the signal-to-noise ratio. Conclusions relied on cross-sectional statistical analysis, since the same donors could not be followed over many years. Invariant T cells such as MAIT and iNKT could partly confound zero-insertion analyses, though diverse VJ usage argued against this for most clonotypes. Compared with coincidental sharing between unrelated individuals, an excess of low generation-probability sequences was observed among out-of-frame TCR alpha sequences shared between twins.

The material sequenced was memory T cells sorted from blood. This specimen's cell subset or site label, per the study, means: CD45RO+ enriched T cells. The source is a woman aged 45-60 years in good health. The sequence is built from TRBV14 and TRBJ2-3, with the D gene not confidently named. The CDR3 has the sequence CASSPRVIRTDTQYF. The nucleotide sequence reads as follows: TGTGCCAGCAGCCCCCGGGTCATCCGCACAGATACGCAGTATTTT.